These T cell receptor beta chains were read from a single sample in a study of T-cell reconstitution after alpha-beta-depleted transplantation in children. From the PCR reads, TCRdb called clonotypes with MiXCR, one entry per CDR3 protein. This table holds about 610,000 distinct CDR3 sequences, 8% to 11% found once. The source was PBMCs from the stem cell graft donor, collected from the stem cell graft. These receptors all stem from a human donor who donated a stem cell graft to a child with acute myeloid leukemia. CDR3s include the opening cysteine and the closing phenylalanine or tryptophan. D genes are given only for firm matches. Only part of the rows carry a size: once, few, many, or a class if the clone is expanded.

v_gene: TRBV7-2; abundance: -; j_gene: TRBJ2-2; d_gene: -; CDR3nt: TGTGCCAGCGGGCCAGGATTCAGCACCGGGGAGCTGTTTTTT; CDR3aa: CASGPGFSTGELFF
v_gene: TRBV12-3/TRBV12-4; abundance: few; j_gene: TRBJ2-7; d_gene: -; CDR3nt: TGTGCCAGCAGTTTATCGTCGGACCTAACCTACGAGCAGTACTTC; CDR3aa: CASSLSSDLTYEQYF
v_gene: TRBV7-9; abundance: few; j_gene: TRBJ1-5; d_gene: TRBD1; CDR3nt: TGTGCCAGCAGCCATGACAGGGCGGGGAATCAGCCCCAGCATTTT; CDR3aa: CASSHDRAGNQPQHF
v_gene: TRBV27; abundance: -; j_gene: TRBJ2-3; d_gene: -; CDR3nt: TGTGCCAGCAGTTTATACGGTAAACCCGCAGATACGCAGTATTTT; CDR3aa: CASSLYGKPADTQYF
v_gene: TRBV5-5; abundance: -; j_gene: TRBJ2-7; d_gene: TRBD1; CDR3nt: TGTGCCAGCAGCCGGACAGGGGGCTTCTACGAGCAGTACTTC; CDR3aa: CASSRTGGFYEQYF
v_gene: TRBV28; abundance: few; j_gene: TRBJ2-7; d_gene: -; CDR3nt: TGTGCCAGCAGTCTTGGGGTCGGGGTCGAGCAGTACTTC; CDR3aa: CASSLGVGVEQYF
v_gene: TRBV29-1; abundance: few; j_gene: TRBJ1-4; d_gene: -; CDR3nt: TGCAGCGTATTGTCAGGGACTAATGAAAAACTGTTTTTT; CDR3aa: CSVLSGTNEKLFF
v_gene: TRBV12-3/TRBV12-4; abundance: -; j_gene: TRBJ2-1; d_gene: -; CDR3nt: TGTGCCAGCAGTTTGGCGGACGGAGGTGCGGGCAATGAGCAGTTCTTC; CDR3aa: CASSLADGGAGNEQFF
v_gene: TRBV20-1; abundance: -; j_gene: TRBJ2-7; d_gene: -; CDR3nt: TGCAGTGCTCCCAACAGGGTCTCGGGCAGCGAGCAGTACTTC; CDR3aa: CSAPNRVSGSEQYF
v_gene: TRBV20-1; abundance: few; j_gene: TRBJ2-7; d_gene: -; CDR3nt: TGCAGTGCTAGAGGTGACCGGGGCGACCTCGGCGAGCAGTACTTC; CDR3aa: CSARGDRGDLGEQYF
v_gene: TRBV29-1; abundance: many; j_gene: TRBJ2-5; d_gene: TRBD2; CDR3nt: TGCAGCGTCGGGAGGGCCTCGGAGACCCAGTACTTC; CDR3aa: CSVGRASETQYF
v_gene: TRBV6-6; abundance: -; j_gene: TRBJ2-1; d_gene: -; CDR3nt: TGTGCCAGCACCCCCGGCTACAATGAGCAGTTCTTC; CDR3aa: CASTPGYNEQFF
v_gene: TRBV11-2; abundance: -; j_gene: TRBJ1-5; d_gene: -; CDR3nt: TGTGCCAGCAGCCCTCGTTATAGCAAACAGCCCCAGCATTTT; CDR3aa: CASSPRYSKQPQHF
v_gene: TRBV28; abundance: -; j_gene: TRBJ2-2; d_gene: TRBD1; CDR3nt: TGTGCCAGCAGAAGTGCCGGGACAGGGGGGACCGGGGAGCTGTTTTTT; CDR3aa: CASRSAGTGGTGELFF
v_gene: TRBV7-9; abundance: -; j_gene: TRBJ2-5; d_gene: -; CDR3nt: TGTGCCAGCAGCTCAGACCAAGGGGCAGGGGAGACCCAGTACTTC; CDR3aa: CASSSDQGAGETQYF
v_gene: TRBV4-2; abundance: many; j_gene: TRBJ2-1; d_gene: -; CDR3nt: TGTGCCAGCAGCCAAAGGACAGCCGCCTACAATGAGCAGTTCTTC; CDR3aa: CASSQRTAAYNEQFF
v_gene: TRBV29-1; abundance: few; j_gene: TRBJ1-1; d_gene: -; CDR3nt: TGCAGCGTTGGGATAGGGGAGGACACTGAAGCTTTCTTT; CDR3aa: CSVGIGEDTEAFF
v_gene: TRBV7-3; abundance: many; j_gene: TRBJ2-7; d_gene: -; CDR3nt: TGTGCCAGCAGCTTAACCCGGGGCTACGAGCAGTACTTC; CDR3aa: CASSLTRGYEQYF
v_gene: TRBV20-1; abundance: -; j_gene: TRBJ1-2; d_gene: TRBD1; CDR3nt: TGCAGTGCTAGACCCAGGACAGGGATCTATGGCTACACCTTC; CDR3aa: CSARPRTGIYGYTF
v_gene: TRBV9; abundance: many; j_gene: TRBJ2-1; d_gene: TRBD2; CDR3nt: TGTGCCAGCAGTCCCCGGCCAACTAGCGGGACTACCTACAATGAGCAGTTCTTC; CDR3aa: CASSPRPTSGTTYNEQFF
v_gene: TRBV4-2; abundance: few; j_gene: TRBJ2-7; d_gene: TRBD2; CDR3nt: TGTGCCAGCAGCCAAGGGGGGACTAGCGGACCTCAGGGGCAGTACTTC; CDR3aa: CASSQGGTSGPQGQYF
v_gene: TRBV30; abundance: few; j_gene: TRBJ2-1; d_gene: -; CDR3nt: TGTGCCTGGGGGGCCTACAATGAGCAGTTCTTC; CDR3aa: CAWGAYNEQFF
v_gene: TRBV5-1; abundance: few; j_gene: TRBJ2-1; d_gene: -; CDR3nt: TGCGCCAGCAGTCTGGTTGCGAGCGTATACAATGAGCAGTTCTTC; CDR3aa: CASSLVASVYNEQFF
v_gene: TRBV6-2/TRBV6-3; abundance: many; j_gene: TRBJ2-1; d_gene: -; CDR3nt: TGTGCCAGCAGTTACCCCCGGGAACACAATGAGCAGTTCTTC; CDR3aa: CASSYPREHNEQFF
v_gene: TRBV12-3/TRBV12-4; abundance: few; j_gene: TRBJ1-5; d_gene: -; CDR3nt: TGTGCCAGCAGTCGGACCGAGTATAGCAATCAGCCCCAGCATTTT; CDR3aa: CASSRTEYSNQPQHF
v_gene: TRBV12-3/TRBV12-4; abundance: many; j_gene: TRBJ2-2; d_gene: -; CDR3nt: TGTGCCAGCAGCTCCAGGGTCACCGGGGAGCTGTTTTTT; CDR3aa: CASSSRVTGELFF
v_gene: TRBV27; abundance: few; j_gene: TRBJ2-1; d_gene: -; CDR3nt: TGTGCCAGCAGTCCGTCTTTAGCGGAGACCTACAATGAGCAGTTCTTC; CDR3aa: CASSPSLAETYNEQFF
v_gene: TRBV7-2; abundance: -; j_gene: TRBJ2-5; d_gene: TRBD2; CDR3nt: TGTGCCAGCAGCCGCGGGAGTTCTCAGGAGACCCAGTACTTC; CDR3aa: CASSRGSSQETQYF
v_gene: TRBV2; abundance: -; j_gene: TRBJ2-7; d_gene: TRBD1; CDR3nt: TGTGCCAGCAGTGTAAGGGGGCAGCCTACCGAGCAGTACTTC; CDR3aa: CASSVRGQPTEQYF
v_gene: TRBV7-3; abundance: few; j_gene: TRBJ2-1; d_gene: TRBD2; CDR3nt: TGTGCCAGCAGCTTAACGGGACTAGCGGGAGGCAATGAGCAGTTCTTC; CDR3aa: CASSLTGLAGGNEQFF
v_gene: TRBV9; abundance: -; j_gene: TRBJ2-3; d_gene: -; CDR3nt: TGTGCCAGCAGCGTCTGGGGAACCAGCACAGATACGCAGTATTTT; CDR3aa: CASSVWGTSTDTQYF
v_gene: TRBV20-1; abundance: -; j_gene: TRBJ2-1; d_gene: -; CDR3nt: TGCAGTGCTAGAGACAGGGGACCCGCGGTCAGTGCGGAGTTCTTC; CDR3aa: CSARDRGPAVSAEFF
v_gene: TRBV4-3; abundance: many; j_gene: TRBJ2-5; d_gene: -; CDR3nt: TGTGCCAGCTCACTTCAGGGAGAAGAGACCCAGTACTTC; CDR3aa: CASSLQGEETQYF
v_gene: TRBV7-2; abundance: many; j_gene: TRBJ2-1; d_gene: -; CDR3nt: TGTGCCAGCAGCCTTGGACTCCTGGAGCAGTTCTTC; CDR3aa: CASSLGLLEQFF
v_gene: TRBV14; abundance: many; j_gene: TRBJ2-1; d_gene: -; CDR3nt: TGTGCCAGCAGCCTACAAAGGGGGGCCTTTAGCTCCTACAATGAGCAGTTCTTC; CDR3aa: CASSLQRGAFSSYNEQFF
v_gene: TRBV20-1; abundance: -; j_gene: TRBJ1-2; d_gene: -; CDR3nt: TGCAGTGCTAGAGTCTACAGGGCCGAAACCTATGGCTACACCTTC; CDR3aa: CSARVYRAETYGYTF
v_gene: TRBV20-1; abundance: many; j_gene: TRBJ2-3; d_gene: TRBD2; CDR3nt: TGCAGTGCCTGGGAGGGCCAAGATACGCAGTATTTT; CDR3aa: CSAWEGQDTQYF
v_gene: TRBV30; abundance: -; j_gene: TRBJ2-2; d_gene: TRBD2; CDR3nt: TGTGCCCTCGGGCGGGAGCTTCACACCGGGGAGCTGTTTTTT; CDR3aa: CALGRELHTGELFF
v_gene: TRBV29-1; abundance: many; j_gene: TRBJ2-1; d_gene: -; CDR3nt: TGCAGCGCCGATGTGCACGGGAATGAGCAGTTCTTC; CDR3aa: CSADVHGNEQFF